This TCR beta chain was profiled in a study of blood T cell repertoires in COVID-19 (dated by TCRdb to about 2020). Regarding the research as a whole: Samples covering the acute and convalescent phases of COVID-19 were provided by collaborators in the United States, Italy and Spain. The samples were drawn from two sources: the first 160 participants of the ongoing ImmuneRACE study, and 1,000 to 1,500 subjects contributed by 6 global collaborators. Where available, HLA class I and class II types were taken from metadata supplied by the sample provider and were not determined by assay-based typing. The dataset comprised deeply sampled blood TCRbeta repertoires from subjects exposed to, actively infected with, or recovered from COVID-19. The prospective study material was composed of cDNA or gDNA derived from T cells, B-cell-depleted T cells, or PBMCs. The repertoires were released in a freely available public database intended as a resource for research on the immune response to SARS-CoV-2. Nearly every sample came with metadata listing a de-identified subject ID, COVID-19 status, age in years and sex.

CDR1 and CDR2 (SGHDT, YYEEEE) derive from the germline V gene. The germline ends are 6 bases apart after V is trimmed by 1 base and J by 2 bases. The CDR3 starts with the cysteine, ends with the phenylalanine, and has 13 residues. The DNA shown is the 39-base CDR3, in frame from base 1. The immunoSEQ Assay, a bias-controlled multiplex PCR, was used to amplify TCRbeta CDR3 regions from genomic DNA. As for the original processing: Within the assay, amplification of reference gene primers was used to estimate how many nucleated cells each sample contained. To quantify the absolute abundance of each unique TCRbeta CDR3 rearrangement, sequence reads were collapsed and filtered. For each sample, productive Simpson clonality was calculated as the square root of Simpson's diversity index over productive rearrangements. What TCRdb holds here is the immuneACCESS table cut down to in-frame rearrangements. Part of the clones is not present; checked against another copy, under half of the missing clones reflect an unresolved V gene, and the others are unexplained. V and J calls and clone size are given by that table; D and trimming were obtained from the DNA. This sample gives about 230,000 clones in total; about nine tenths of them show up just once. The ten most abundant clones make up roughly 12% of the sample.

As concerns this clone: What antigen it recognizes has not been identified. Per-base quality was not reported, and no clone a single base away is much larger than it.

General study outcomes and caveats: How much clinical and demographic metadata was included differed by source and by participant, and the metadata was provided uncurated.

In Seattle, one collaborating source enrolled patients while the infection was active and tracked those patients longitudinally over the course of disease. Whole blood was collected in K2EDTA tubes by collaborating institutions according to the institutions' own protocols. For TCRbeta analysis, collaborators shipped samples in one of three forms: frozen whole blood, isolated PBMCs, or DNA extracted from either of those sample types. The sample consisted of peripheral blood. This clonotype was sampled from a man aged 45-60 years with COVID-19, enrolled during active disease. Here the chain combines TRBV5-6 and TRBJ1-2; no D segment can be confidently identified. The DNA is as follows: TGTGCCAGCAGCTTGCGAGGGAACTATGGCTACACCTTC. It is translated as CASSLRGNYGYTF.